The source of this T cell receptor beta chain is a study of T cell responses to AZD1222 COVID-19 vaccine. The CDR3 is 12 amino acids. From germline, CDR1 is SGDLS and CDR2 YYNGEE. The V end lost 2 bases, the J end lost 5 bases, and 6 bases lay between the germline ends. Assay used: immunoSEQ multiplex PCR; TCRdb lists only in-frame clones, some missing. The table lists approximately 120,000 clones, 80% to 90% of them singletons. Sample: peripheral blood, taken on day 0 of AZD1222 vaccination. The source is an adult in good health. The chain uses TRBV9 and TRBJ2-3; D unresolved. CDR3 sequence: CASSVGEDTQYF. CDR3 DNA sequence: TGTGCCAGCAGCGTTGGGGAAGATACGCAGTATTTT. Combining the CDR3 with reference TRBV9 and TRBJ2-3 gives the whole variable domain DSGVTQTPKHLITATGQRVTLRCSPRSGDLSVYWYQQSLDQGLQFLIQYYNGEERAKGNILERFSAQQFPDLHSELNLSSLELGDSALYFCASSVGEDTQYFGPGTRLTVL.